This passage covers 10 T cell receptor beta chains from one sample sequenced in a study of shared clonotypes between healthy human individuals. The naive CD8 population came from CD45RO-negative cells selected for CCR7, without terminally differentiated effector memory CD45RA+ cells. The data were produced by immunoSEQ multiplex PCR, yet TCRdb's version contains in-frame clones alone and is incomplete. This sample has some 800,000 clones, with nearly 95% found just once. Specimen: naive CD8+ T cells sorted from blood. These receptors came from a man younger than 40 in good health.

The CDR3 coding sequence is TGTGCCAGCAGCCCACTGGACGCCCAAAACAATGAGCAGTTCTTC. Protein sequence: CASSPLDAQNNEQFF. This chain connects TRBV5-4 to TRBJ2-1; no firm D call. There are 15 residues in the CDR3. The germline V gene has CDR1 SGHNT and CDR2 YYREEE (reference sequence). V lost 4 bases and J lost 5, with 16 bases in between.

This chain links TRBV4-1 with TRBJ1-1; D uncertain. CDR1 is MGHRA, CDR2 YSYEKL, per germline. Trimming left V 1 base short and J 4 bases short, with 7 bases between. The CDR3 is 13 amino acids. CDR3 in amino acids: CASSQAQATEAFF. The CDR3 coding sequence is TGCGCCAGCAGCCAAGCGCAGGCCACTGAAGCTTTCTTT.

V usage is TRBV9 and J usage is TRBJ2-3, with TRBD2 matching over 10 bases. Germline-derived CDR1 and CDR2 are SGDLS and YYNGEE. This CDR3 contains 16 residues. The ends lost 0 bases at V and 4 bases at J; junction bases unmatched: 5. CDR3 DNA sequence: TGTGCCAGCAGCGTAGCTAGCGGGAGTGCGGCAGATACGCAGTATTTT. Translated: CASSVASGSAADTQYF.

The V and J genes are TRBV5-1 and TRBJ2-5, with TRBD1 as a possible D gene (6 bases). This CDR3 is 13 amino acids long. Germline assignment: CDR1 SGHRS and CDR2 YFSETQ. Trimming removed 4 bases from V and 5 bases from J, with 12 bases in between. CDR3 nucleotides: TGCGCCAGCAGCCCCAGGGGTTACGAGACCCAGTACTTC. It specifies CASSPRGYETQYF.

The chain recombines TRBV28 with TRBJ1-5; 7 positions match TRBD1. Germline lookup yields CDR1 MDHEN and CDR2 SYDVKM. There are 16 residues in the CDR3. V shed 6 bases, J shed 1 base, and the junction held 9 bases outside the gene matches. DNA of the CDR3: TGTGCCAGCAGAACTCGACAGGGATCGAGCAATCAGCCCCAGCATTTT. This gives the protein CASRTRQGSSNQPQHF.

This clone was detected only once. The rearrangement joins TRBV6-5 to TRBJ1-2; D not certain. Germline V CDR1 and CDR2: MNHEY, SVGAGI. V was cut by 6 bases and J by 2 bases, with 7 bases left in between. This CDR3 comprises 12 residues. The DNA of the CDR3 is TGTGCCAGCAGGGCACTGAACTATGGCTACACCTTC. Its translation: CASRALNYGYTF.

This clone has a handful of counts. Other DNA sequences in this specimen translate into the identical CDR3. The rearrangement links TRBV28 to TRBJ2-7; tentative D call: TRBD1 (6 bases). Trimming left V 4 bases short and J 3 bases short, with 7 bases between. This CDR3 has 12 amino acids. The V gene's germline CDR1 is MDHEN and CDR2 SYDVKM. The CDR3 is CASSSGVYEQYF. The DNA of the CDR3 is TGTGCCAGCAGTTCAGGGGTCTACGAGCAGTACTTC. The full variable domain, rest sourced from reference TRBV28 and TRBJ2-7, is DVKVTQSSRYLVKRTGEKVFLECVQDMDHENMFWYRQDPGLGLRLIYFSYDVKMKEKGDIPEGYSVSREKKERFSLILESASTNQTSMYLCASSSGVYEQYFGPGTRLTVT.

The chain recombines TRBV28 with TRBJ2-2, with D possibly being TRBD2 (5 bases). There are 13 residues in the CDR3. The germline V gene has CDR1 MDHEN and CDR2 SYDVKM. Trimming removed 6 bases from V and 1 base from J, with 6 bases in between. The CDR3 coding sequence is TGTGCCAGCAGGGACTTGAACACCGGGGAGCTGTTTTTT. As protein: CASRDLNTGELFF.

CDR3 coding DNA: TGTGCCAGCAGTGTAAAGTCCCGGACAGGGGGAATCTACGAGCAGTACTTC. Encoded protein: CASSVKSRTGGIYEQYF. V usage is TRBV25-1 and J usage is TRBJ2-7; 10 bases line up with TRBD1. J lost 3 bases, V lost 4 bases, and 12 bases had no gene match. Germline values: CDR1 MGHDK, CDR2 SYGVNS. This CDR3 comprises 17 residues.

The rearrangement uses TRBV5-6 and TRBJ1-1; D not certain. Germline V lookup: CDR1 SGHDT, CDR2 YYEEEE. The CDR3 spans 12 residues. V lost 2 bases to trimming and J lost 4 bases, with 6 bases between them. CDR3 in amino acids: CASSFSGTEAFF. CDR3 DNA: TGTGCCAGCAGCTTTAGTGGCACTGAAGCTTTCTTT.